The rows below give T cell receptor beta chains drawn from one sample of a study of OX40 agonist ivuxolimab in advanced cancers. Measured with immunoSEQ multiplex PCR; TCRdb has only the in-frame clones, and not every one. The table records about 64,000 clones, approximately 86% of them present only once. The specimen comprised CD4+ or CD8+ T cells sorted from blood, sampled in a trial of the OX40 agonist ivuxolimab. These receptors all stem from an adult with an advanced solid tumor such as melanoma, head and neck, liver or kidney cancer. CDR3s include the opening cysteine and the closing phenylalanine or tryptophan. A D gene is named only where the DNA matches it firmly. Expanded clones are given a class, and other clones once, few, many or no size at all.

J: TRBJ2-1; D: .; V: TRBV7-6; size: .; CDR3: CASSKDGVSYNEQFF; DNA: TGTGCCAGCAGCAAGGACGGAGTCTCCTACAATGAGCAGTTCTTC
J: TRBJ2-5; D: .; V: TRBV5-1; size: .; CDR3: CASSLGTGEETQYF; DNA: TGCGCCAGCAGCTTAGGGACTGGAGAAGAGACCCAGTACTTC
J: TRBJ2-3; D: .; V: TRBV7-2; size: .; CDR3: CASSLNPGAADTQYF; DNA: TGTGCCAGCAGCTTAAATCCGGGAGCCGCAGATACGCAGTATTTT
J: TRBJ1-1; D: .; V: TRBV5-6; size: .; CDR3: CASSRGLVNTEAFF; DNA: TGTGCCAGCAGTAGGGGTTTGGTGAACACTGAAGCTTTCTTT
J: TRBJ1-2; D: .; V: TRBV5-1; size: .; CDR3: CASSLYRQDDGYTF; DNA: TGCGCCAGCAGCTTGTATCGTCAGGATGATGGCTACACCTTC
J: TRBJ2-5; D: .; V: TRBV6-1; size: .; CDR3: CASITGSETQETQYF; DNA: TGTGCCAGCATCACAGGGTCGGAAACACAAGAGACCCAGTACTTC
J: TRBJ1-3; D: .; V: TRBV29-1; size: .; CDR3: CSVDVGNGNTIYF; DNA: TGCAGCGTTGATGTAGGGAATGGAAACACCATATATTTT
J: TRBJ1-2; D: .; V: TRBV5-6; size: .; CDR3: CASSFDGGQIVYTF; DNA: TGTGCCAGCAGCTTTGATGGGGGGCAAATCGTTTACACCTTC
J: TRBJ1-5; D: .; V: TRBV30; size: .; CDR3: CAWSAGDSNQPQHF; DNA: TGTGCCTGGAGTGCAGGGGATAGCAATCAGCCCCAGCATTTT
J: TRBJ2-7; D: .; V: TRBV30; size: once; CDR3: CAWRGSSYEQYF; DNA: TGTGCCTGGAGGGGCAGCTCCTACGAGCAGTACTTC
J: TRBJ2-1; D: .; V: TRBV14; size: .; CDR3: CASSPRLGWGSYNEQFF; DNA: TGTGCCAGCAGCCCCCGCTTAGGATGGGGCTCCTACAATGAGCAGTTCTTC
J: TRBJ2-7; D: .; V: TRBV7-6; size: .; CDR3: CASSSSPQVHEQYF; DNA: TGTGCCAGCAGCTCCTCCCCCCAGGTTCACGAGCAGTACTTC
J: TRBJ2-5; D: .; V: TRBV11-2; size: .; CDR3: CASSLAPQYQETQYF; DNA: TGTGCCAGCAGCTTAGCGCCTCAGTACCAAGAGACCCAGTACTTC
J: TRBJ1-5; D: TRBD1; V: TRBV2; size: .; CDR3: CASSTGTGGNQPQHF; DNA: TGTGCCAGCAGCACCGGGACAGGGGGCAATCAGCCCCAGCATTTT
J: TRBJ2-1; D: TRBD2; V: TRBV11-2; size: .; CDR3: CASSSGGWGNEQFF; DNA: TGTGCCAGCAGCTCGGGAGGTTGGGGCAATGAGCAGTTCTTC
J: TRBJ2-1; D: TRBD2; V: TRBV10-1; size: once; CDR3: CASSGTSGSSSINEQFF; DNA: TGCGCCAGCAGTGGGACTAGCGGGAGTTCTTCAATCAATGAGCAGTTCTTC
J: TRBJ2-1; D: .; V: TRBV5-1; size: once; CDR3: CASSFGESANNEQFF; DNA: TGCGCCAGCAGCTTTGGGGAGTCAGCTAACAATGAGCAGTTCTTC
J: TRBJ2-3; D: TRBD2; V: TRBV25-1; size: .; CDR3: CASSKMGGGKGTDTQYF; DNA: TGTGCCAGCAGTAAGATGGGCGGGGGAAAAGGGACAGATACGCAGTATTTT
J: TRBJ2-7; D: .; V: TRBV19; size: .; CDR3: CASSVSSPYEQYF; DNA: TGTGCCAGCAGTGTCTCATCCCCCTACGAGCAGTACTTC
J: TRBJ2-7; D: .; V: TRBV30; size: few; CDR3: CAWSKELPYEQYF; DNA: TGTGCCTGGAGTAAGGAACTCCCCTACGAGCAGTACTTC
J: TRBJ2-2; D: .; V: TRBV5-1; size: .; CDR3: CASTPSPGELFF; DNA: TGCGCCAGCACCCCGTCCCCCGGGGAGCTGTTTTTT
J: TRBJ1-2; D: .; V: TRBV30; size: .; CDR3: CAWSLTNYGYTF; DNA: TGTGCCTGGAGTTTAACTAACTATGGCTACACCTTC
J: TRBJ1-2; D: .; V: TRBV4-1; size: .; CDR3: CASSQEGAYGGYTF; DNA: TGCGCCAGCAGCCAAGAGGGGGCCTACGGGGGCTACACCTTC
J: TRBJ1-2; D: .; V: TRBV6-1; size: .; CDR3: CASSTTDPWGGYTF; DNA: TGTGCCAGCAGCACAACTGATCCCTGGGGCGGCTACACCTTC
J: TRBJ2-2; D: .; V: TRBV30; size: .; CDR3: CAWTVPGHYTGELFF; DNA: TGTGCCTGGACCGTACCGGGACACTACACCGGGGAGCTGTTTTTT
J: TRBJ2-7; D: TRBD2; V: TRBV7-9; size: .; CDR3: CASRPYSGSRYEQYF; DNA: TGTGCCAGCAGACCATATAGCGGGAGTCGGTACGAGCAGTACTTC
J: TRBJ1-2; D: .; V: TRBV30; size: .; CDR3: CAWSYRARGYTF; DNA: TGTGCCTGGAGTTACAGGGCCCGCGGCTACACCTTC
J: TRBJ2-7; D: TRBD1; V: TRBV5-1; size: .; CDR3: CASSRPGQGAREQYF; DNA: TGCGCCAGCAGCAGGCCAGGGCAGGGGGCGCGCGAGCAGTACTTC